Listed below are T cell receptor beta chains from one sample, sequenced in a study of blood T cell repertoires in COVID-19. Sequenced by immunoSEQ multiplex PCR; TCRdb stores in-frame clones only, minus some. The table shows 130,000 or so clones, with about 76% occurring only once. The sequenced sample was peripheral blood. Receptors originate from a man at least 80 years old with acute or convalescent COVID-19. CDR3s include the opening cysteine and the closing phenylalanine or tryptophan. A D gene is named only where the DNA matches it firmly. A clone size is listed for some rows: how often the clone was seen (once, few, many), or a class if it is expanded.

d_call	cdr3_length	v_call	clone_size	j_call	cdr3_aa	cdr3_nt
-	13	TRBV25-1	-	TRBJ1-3	CASPPPRSGTIYF	TGTGCCAGCCCCCCACCCCGCTCGGGGACCATATATTTT
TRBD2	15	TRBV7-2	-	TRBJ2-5	CASSPSGGAWETQYF	TGTGCCAGCAGCCCAAGCGGGGGGGCCTGGGAGACCCAGTACTTC
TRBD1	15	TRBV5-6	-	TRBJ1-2	CASSVSGGGGYGYTF	TGTGCCAGCAGCGTATCAGGGGGCGGCGGATATGGCTACACCTTC
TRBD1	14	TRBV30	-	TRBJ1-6	CAWSGTGGRSPLHF	TGTGCCTGGAGTGGGACAGGGGGCCGATCACCCCTCCACTTT
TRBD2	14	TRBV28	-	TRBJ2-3	CASSIGGAGFRRYF	TGTGCCAGCAGCATCGGGGGGGCCGGATTTCGTCGGTATTTT
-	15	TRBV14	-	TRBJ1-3	CASSQYPSSGNTIYF	TGTGCCAGCAGCCAATATCCTAGCTCTGGAAACACCATATATTTT
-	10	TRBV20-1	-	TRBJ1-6	CSASWEALHF	TGCAGTGCTAGTTGGGAGGCCCTCCACTTT
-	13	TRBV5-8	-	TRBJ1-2	CASSRGRQAGYTF	TGTGCCAGCAGCAGGGGTAGGCAGGCGGGCTACACCTTC
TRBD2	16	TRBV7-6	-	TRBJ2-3	CASSAASRGSTDTQYF	TGTGCCAGCAGCGCTGCCTCGCGGGGGAGCACAGATACGCAGTATTTT
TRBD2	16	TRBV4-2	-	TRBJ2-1	CASSRGLAGGPNEQFF	TGTGCCAGCAGCCGAGGACTAGCGGGGGGCCCCAATGAGCAGTTCTTC
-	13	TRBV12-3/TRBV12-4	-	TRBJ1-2	CASSSPGNYGYTF	TGTGCCAGCAGTTCCCCGGGGAACTATGGCTACACCTTC
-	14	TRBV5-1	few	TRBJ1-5	CASSLGQVNQPQHF	TGCGCCAGCAGCTTGGGACAGGTCAATCAGCCCCAGCATTTT
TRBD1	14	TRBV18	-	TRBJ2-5	CASSPGTGQETQYF	TGTGCCAGCTCGCCCGGGACAGGGCAAGAGACCCAGTACTTC
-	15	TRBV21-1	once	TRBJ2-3	CASIDWDTSTDTQYF	TGTGCCAGCATCGACTGGGACACTAGCACAGATACGCAGTATTTT
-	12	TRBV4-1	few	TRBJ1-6	CASSQALSPLHF	TGCGCCAGCAGCCAGGCCCTTTCACCCCTCCACTTT
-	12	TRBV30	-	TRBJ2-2	CAWRAGVGELFF	TGTGCCTGGAGGGCGGGTGTCGGGGAGCTGTTTTTT
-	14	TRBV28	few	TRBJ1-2	CASSGGDGGYGYTF	TGTGCCAGCAGCGGCGGGGACGGAGGCTATGGCTACACCTTC
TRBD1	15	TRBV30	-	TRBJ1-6	CAWSVRTGGNSPLHF	TGTGCCTGGAGTGTACGGACAGGAGGTAATTCACCCCTCCACTTT
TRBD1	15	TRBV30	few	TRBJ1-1	CAWSVGTVRNTEAFF	TGTGCCTGGAGTGTGGGGACAGTTCGTAACACTGAAGCTTTCTTT
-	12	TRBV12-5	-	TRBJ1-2	CASGLTAYGYTF	TGTGCTAGTGGTTTGACAGCCTATGGCTACACCTTC
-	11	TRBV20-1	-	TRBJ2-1	CSVGRGNEQFF	TGCAGTGTCGGCAGAGGGAATGAGCAGTTCTTC
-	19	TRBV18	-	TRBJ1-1	CASSPRQTSPIPLNTEAFF	TGTGCCAGCTCACCACGACAGACTTCCCCGATCCCGCTAAACACTGAAGCTTTCTTT
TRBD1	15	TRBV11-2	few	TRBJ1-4	CASSVGTGFNEKLFF	TGTGCCAGCAGCGTCGGGACAGGGTTTAATGAAAAACTGTTTTTT
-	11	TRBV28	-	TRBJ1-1	CASSSLSEAFF	TGTGCCAGCAGTTCTCTATCTGAAGCTTTCTTT
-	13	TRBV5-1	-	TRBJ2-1	CASSWFGYNEQFF	TGCGCCAGCAGCTGGTTCGGTTACAATGAGCAGTTCTTC